This T cell receptor (beta chain) appears in the sequencing data of a study of cytomegalovirus exposure and HLA in healthy donors. Study-wide context: An earlier analysis found some 100 million unique TCR beta sequences from 200 million or so T cells.

About this clone: Its cognate antigen is unknown.

Whole-study results and caveats: In an earlier analysis, productive rearrangement rates for most beta V segments clustered near 87% or 30%. There were several of the most significant clusters that appeared linked to common viral pathogens in a later analysis.

In the PCR, 60 Vbeta and 13 Jbeta primers were used. Using immunoSEQ multiplex PCR, the repertoire was profiled, and TCRdb retains in-frame clones only, with some absent. The sample holds about 140,000 clones; 80% are singletons and the top ten take around 2.4%. V lost 3 bases, J lost 2 bases, and 7 bases lay in between. This CDR3 is built from 14 residues. Germline V CDR1 and CDR2: MGHDK, SYGVNS. The specimen sequenced was PBMCs. This clonotype originated in a man aged 45-65 years in good health and CMV-seronegative. This chain connects TRBV25-1 to TRBJ2-2; D might be TRBD1 (5 bases). The DNA for the CDR3 is TGTGCCAGCAGTGACAGGGCAAACACCGGGGAGCTGTTTTTT. This gives the protein CASSDRANTGELFF.